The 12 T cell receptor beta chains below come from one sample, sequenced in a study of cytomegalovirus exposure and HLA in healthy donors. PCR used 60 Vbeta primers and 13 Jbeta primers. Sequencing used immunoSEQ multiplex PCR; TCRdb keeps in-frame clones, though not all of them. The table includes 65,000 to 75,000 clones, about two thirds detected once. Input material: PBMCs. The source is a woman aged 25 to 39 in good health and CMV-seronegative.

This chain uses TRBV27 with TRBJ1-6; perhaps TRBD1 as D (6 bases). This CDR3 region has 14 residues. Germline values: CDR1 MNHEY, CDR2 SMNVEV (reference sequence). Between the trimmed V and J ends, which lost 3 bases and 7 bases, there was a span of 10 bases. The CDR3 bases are TGTGCCAGCAGTTTGAGGGGGTCCAATTCACCCCTCCACTTT. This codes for CASSLRGSNSPLHF.

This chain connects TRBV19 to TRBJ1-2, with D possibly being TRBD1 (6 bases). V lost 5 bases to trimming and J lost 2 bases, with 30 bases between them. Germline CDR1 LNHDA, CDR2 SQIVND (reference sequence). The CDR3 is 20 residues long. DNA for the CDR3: TGTGCCAGTAGTCCCTGGTCTCGGAGAGACAGGTCTAACGGCAACTATGGCTACACCTTC. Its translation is CASSPWSRRDRSNGNYGYTF.

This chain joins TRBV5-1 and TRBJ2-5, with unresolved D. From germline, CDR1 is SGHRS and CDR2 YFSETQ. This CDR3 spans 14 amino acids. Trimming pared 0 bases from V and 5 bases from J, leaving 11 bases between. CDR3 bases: TGCGCCAGCAGCTTGGGTGGCGGTAGGGAGACCCAGTACTTC. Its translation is CASSLGGGRETQYF.

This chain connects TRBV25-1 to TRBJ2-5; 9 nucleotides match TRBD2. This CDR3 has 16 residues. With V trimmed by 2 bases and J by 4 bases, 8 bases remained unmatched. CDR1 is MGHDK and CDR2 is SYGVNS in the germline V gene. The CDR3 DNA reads TGTGCCAGCAGTGAAAGGCGGGGGGGCCTTTCAGAGACCCAGTACTTC. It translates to CASSERRGGLSETQYF.

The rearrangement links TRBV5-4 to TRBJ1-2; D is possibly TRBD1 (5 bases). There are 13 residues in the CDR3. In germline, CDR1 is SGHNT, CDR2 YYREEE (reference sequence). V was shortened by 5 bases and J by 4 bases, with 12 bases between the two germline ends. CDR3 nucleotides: TGTGCCAGCAGAGTAGGGGCTATCTATGGCTACACCTTC. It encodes CASRVGAIYGYTF.

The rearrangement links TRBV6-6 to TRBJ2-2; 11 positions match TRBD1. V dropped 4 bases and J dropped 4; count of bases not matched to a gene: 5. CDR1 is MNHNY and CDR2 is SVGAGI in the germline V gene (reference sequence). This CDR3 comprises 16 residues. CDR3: CASSLYGTGGTGELFF. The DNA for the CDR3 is TGTGCCAGCAGTTTATACGGGACAGGGGGCACCGGGGAGCTGTTTTTT.

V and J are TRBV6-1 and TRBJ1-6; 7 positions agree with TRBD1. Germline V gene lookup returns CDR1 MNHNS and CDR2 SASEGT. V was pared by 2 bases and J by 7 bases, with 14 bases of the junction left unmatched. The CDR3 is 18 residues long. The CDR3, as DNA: TGTGCCAGCAGTGAATACGGGACGGGGACAGCGGTGAATTCACCCCTCCACTTT. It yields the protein CASSEYGTGTAVNSPLHF.

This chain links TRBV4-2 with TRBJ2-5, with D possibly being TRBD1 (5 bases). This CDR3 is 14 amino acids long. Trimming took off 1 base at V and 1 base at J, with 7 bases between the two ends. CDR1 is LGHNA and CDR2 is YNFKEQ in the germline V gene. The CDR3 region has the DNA TGTGCCAGCAGCCAAGCTACAGGCCAAGAGACCCAGTACTTC. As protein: CASSQATGQETQYF.

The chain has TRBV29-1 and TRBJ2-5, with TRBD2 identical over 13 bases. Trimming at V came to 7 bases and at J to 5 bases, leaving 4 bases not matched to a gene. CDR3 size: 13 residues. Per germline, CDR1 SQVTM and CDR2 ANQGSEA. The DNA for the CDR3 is TGCAGCGGGACTAGCGGGGGCGGGGAGACCCAGTACTTC. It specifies CSGTSGGGETQYF.

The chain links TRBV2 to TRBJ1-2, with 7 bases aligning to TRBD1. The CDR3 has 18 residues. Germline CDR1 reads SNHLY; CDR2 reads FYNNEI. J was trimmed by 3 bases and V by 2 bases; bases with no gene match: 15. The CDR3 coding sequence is TGTGCCAGCAGTGAAACCTGGACCCTGGCCAGGGGGTACTATGGCTACACCTTC. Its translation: CASSETWTLARGYYGYTF.

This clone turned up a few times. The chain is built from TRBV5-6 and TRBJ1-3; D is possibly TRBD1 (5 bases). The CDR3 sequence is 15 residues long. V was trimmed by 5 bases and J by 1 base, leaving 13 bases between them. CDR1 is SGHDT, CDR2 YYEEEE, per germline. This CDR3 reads CASSPTGGSGNTIYF. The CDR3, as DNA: TGTGCCAGCAGTCCAACAGGTGGTTCTGGAAACACCATATATTTT.

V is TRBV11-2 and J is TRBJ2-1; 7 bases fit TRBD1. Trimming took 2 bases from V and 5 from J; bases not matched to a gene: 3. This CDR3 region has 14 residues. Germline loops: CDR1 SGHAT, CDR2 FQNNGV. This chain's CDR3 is CASSLSGTDNEQFF. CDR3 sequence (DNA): TGTGCCAGCAGCTTATCCGGGACAGACAATGAGCAGTTCTTC.